A single sample gave rise to the 25 T cell receptor beta chains below, sequenced in a study of beta chain features in type 1 diabetes. Expressed TCRB transcripts were sequenced, since all the RNA that had been isolated was reverse transcribed. Sequencing was performed with immunoSEQ multiplex PCR; in TCRdb, only in-frame clones are kept and a portion is missing. The data show some 280,000 clones, 14% seen once. Study-wide results and caveats: A moderate, significant TCRB CDR3 shortening appeared in type 1 diabetes across four CD4+ subsets.

No antigen is known for these receptors. Sequencing was carried out using naive CD4+ T cells from blood. The receptors were gathered from a young man with type 1 diabetes.

Only a few counts were recorded for this clone. At the DNA level, this CDR3 is encoded by other sequences in the same sample as well. The CDR3 protein is CASSVGRAEQFF. The CDR3 DNA is TGTGCCAGCAGCGTAGGCAGGGCTGAGCAGTTCTTC. The V and J genes are TRBV9 and TRBJ2-1; maybe TRBD1 (5 bases). Germline loops: CDR1 SGDLS, CDR2 YYNGEE. The CDR3 runs to 12 residues. V gave up 0 bases and J gave up 9 bases, with 7 bases separating them.

This clone has a count of ten or more. V and J are TRBV4-3 and TRBJ2-7; 8 bases fit TRBD1. Trimming removed 0 bases from V and 3 bases from J; junction bases left unmatched: 4. Germline V gene data show CDR1 as LGHNA and CDR2 as YSLEER. CDR3 length: 15 amino acids. CDR3 sequence (DNA): TGCGCCAGCAGCCAAGAGGGGACAGGTAGCTACGAGCAGTACTTC. It codes for CASSQEGTGSYEQYF.

A few counts support this clone. This chain connects TRBV27 to TRBJ2-1; 15 positions agree with TRBD2. The CDR3 runs to 17 residues. CDR1 and CDR2 (germline): MNHEY, SMNVEV (reference sequence). J lost 8 bases, V lost 5 bases, and 10 bases had no gene match. Here the CDR3 reads CASSPGLAGGRHHEQFF. The CDR3 DNA is TGTGCCAGCAGTCCTGGACTAGCGGGAGGGAGGCATCATGAGCAGTTCTTC.

This clone has only a few counts. This sequence joins TRBV5-1 and TRBJ2-5, with D perhaps matching TRBD1 (6 bases). The CDR3 length is 14 residues. CDR1 SGHRS and CDR2 YFSETQ come from the germline V gene. The V end lost 4 bases, the J end lost 2 bases, and 12 bases lay between the germline ends. CDR3 in DNA: TGCGCCAGCAGCATAGGACAGATACAAGAGACCCAGTACTTC. This gives the protein CASSIGQIQETQYF.

V is TRBV29-1 and J is TRBJ2-1; the match to TRBD2 covers 8 bases. Trimming at V came to 7 bases and at J to 9 bases, leaving 5 bases not matched to a gene. The CDR3 length is 11 residues. Germline values: CDR1 SQVTM, CDR2 ANQGSEA. The CDR3 sequence is CSAKRELEQFF. Here the CDR3 DNA reads TGCAGCGCTAAGCGGGAGCTTGAGCAGTTCTTC.

This clone turned up a few times. V is TRBV15 and J is TRBJ2-2; 10 positions agree with TRBD2. This CDR3 is 16 amino acids long. Germline V gene sequence: CDR1 LNHNV, CDR2 YYDKDF (reference sequence). V was pared by 5 bases and J by 0 bases, with 3 bases of the junction left unmatched. The CDR3 DNA follows: TGTGCCACCAGCCCGGGACTAGCGACGAACACCGGGGAGCTGTTTTTT. This codes for CATSPGLATNTGELFF.

The chain is built from TRBV4-1 and TRBJ1-5; D is perhaps TRBD1 (5 bases). The CDR3 consists of 15 residues. CDR1 is MGHRA and CDR2 is YSYEKL in the germline V gene. V lost 6 bases and J lost 2, with 14 bases in between. CDR3 in amino acids: CASSWRDQGNQPQHF. The CDR3, as DNA: TGCGCCAGCAGTTGGAGGGACCAGGGCAATCAGCCCCAGCATTTT.

V usage is TRBV5-4 and J usage is TRBJ2-7; D may be TRBD1 (6 bases). V gave up 5 bases and J gave up 0 bases, with 12 bases separating them. Germline V gene sequence: CDR1 SGHNT, CDR2 YYREEE (reference sequence). The CDR3 contains 14 residues. DNA of the CDR3: TGTGCCAGCAGTTCGACAGGTGGCTCCTACGAGCAGTACTTC. Translated: CASSSTGGSYEQYF. Full variable domain (missing parts from reference TRBV5-4 and TRBJ2-7): ETGVTQSPTHLIKTRGQQVTLRCSSQSGHNTVSWYQQALGQGPQFIFQYYREEENGRGNFPPRFSGLQFPNYSSELNVNALELDDSALYLCASSSTGGSYEQYFGPGTRLTVT.

This rearrangement joins TRBV7-9 to TRBJ1-1; TRBD1 matches 8 bases. This CDR3 is built from 14 residues. J lost 5 bases, V lost 2 bases, and 4 bases had no gene match. CDR1 and CDR2 (germline): SEHNR, FQNEAQ (reference sequence). The CDR3 loop is CASSLQGAVTEAFF. The CDR3 nucleotides read TGTGCCAGCAGCTTACAGGGGGCGGTAACTGAAGCTTTCTTT.

This clone came up a few times. The same CDR3 can be traced to other DNA sequences in this sample. The genes are TRBV5-1 and TRBJ2-3; 8 bases map to TRBD2. Germline lookup yields CDR1 SGHRS and CDR2 YFSETQ. V trimming: 4 bases; J trimming: 3 bases; junction bases outside the gene matches: 4. The CDR3 totals 14 residues. CDR3 bases: TGCGCCAGCAGCCCGGGACTAGTTACAGATACGCAGTATTTT. It is translated as CASSPGLVTDTQYF.

This clone appeared a few times. The rearrangement joins TRBV7-9 to TRBJ2-7; D ambiguous. The CDR3 contains 13 residues. CDR1 is SEHNR and CDR2 is FQNEAQ in the germline V gene (reference sequence). Between the trimmed V and J ends, which lost 6 bases and 0 bases, there was a span of 9 bases. In nucleotides, the CDR3 is TGTGCCAGCAGTTCTGACACCTCCTACGAGCAGTACTTC. It is translated as CASSSDTSYEQYF.

This clone was seen more than once but under ten times. This CDR3 is also generated by other DNA sequences in the sample. The chain recombines TRBV15 with TRBJ1-2; D gene ambiguous. Germline values: CDR1 LNHNV, CDR2 YYDKDF (reference sequence). The ends were cut back, 0 bases at V and 2 bases at J, with 4 bases in the middle. The CDR3 extends over 13 amino acids. As DNA, the CDR3 is TGTGCCACCAGCAGAGACAGGAACTATGGCTACACCTTC. Amino acid sequence: CATSRDRNYGYTF.

The chain combines TRBV5-1 with TRBJ1-2, with TRBD1 matching 9 bases. V dropped 3 bases and J dropped 4; count of bases not matched to a gene: 1. The germline V gene has CDR1 SGHRS and CDR2 YFSETQ. The CDR3 is 13 amino acids. The DNA of the CDR3 is TGCGCCAGCAGCTGGACAGGGGCCTATGGCTACACCTTC. Encoded protein: CASSWTGAYGYTF.

The chain employs TRBV2 and TRBJ2-7; D is unclear. The CDR3 is 14 residues long. Trimming left V 4 bases short and J 0 bases short, with 10 bases between. CDR1 is SNHLY and CDR2 is FYNNEI in the germline V gene. CDR3 nucleotide sequence: TGTGCCAGCAGTGTGGAGCGAGGCTCCTACGAGCAGTACTTC. The encoded protein is CASSVERGSYEQYF.

The J gene is TRBJ1-2, the V gene TRBV25-1; 12 bases align to TRBD1. The CDR3 spans 16 residues. Germline lookup yields CDR1 MGHDK and CDR2 SYGVNS. V shed 5 bases, J shed 2 bases, and the junction held 6 bases outside the gene matches. The CDR3 DNA sequence: TGTGCCAGCAGTCGCCCCGGGACAGGGGGCAACTATGGCTACACCTTC. Translated, it gives CASSRPGTGGNYGYTF.

This clone was seen a few times. The chain joins TRBV7-8 to TRBJ1-3; D is possibly TRBD1 (6 bases). Trimming pared 4 bases from V and 4 bases from J, leaving 17 bases between. CDR3 length: 16 residues. Germline lookup yields CDR1 SGHVS and CDR2 FQNEAQ. In nucleotides, the CDR3 is TGTGCCAGCAGCTCCTATTTAGGGGGTTCCGGAAACACCATATATTTT. It encodes CASSSYLGGSGNTIYF.

J is TRBJ1-1 and V is TRBV25-1; the D is unclear. Trimming left V 3 bases short and J 0 bases short, with 5 bases between. CDR1 is MGHDK and CDR2 is SYGVNS in the germline V gene. The CDR3 length is 13 residues. The CDR3 sequence is CASSDPVNTEAFF. CDR3 bases: TGTGCCAGCAGTGACCCAGTGAACACTGAAGCTTTCTTT.

The sample holds a few counts of this clone. This chain uses TRBV28 with TRBJ2-7; D ambiguous. Germline CDR1 is MDHEN and CDR2 is SYDVKM. Trimming removed 7 bases at V and 2 bases at J, with 18 bases between. The CDR3 length is 15 residues. CDR3 region: CASIRPTSRAYEQYF. As DNA, the CDR3 is TGTGCCAGCATTCGACCCACCTCCCGGGCCTACGAGCAGTACTTC.

The chain employs TRBV7-9 and TRBJ2-3; 9 bases match TRBD2. The CDR3 extends over 15 amino acids. The ends lost 1 base at V and 4 bases at J; junction bases unmatched: 3. CDR1 SEHNR and CDR2 FQNEAQ come from the germline V gene (reference sequence). The CDR3 DNA reads TGTGCCAGCAGCTTAGTCTTAGCGGGAGCAGATACGCAGTATTTT. Its protein product is CASSLVLAGADTQYF.

There are a few counts of this clone. The V gene is TRBV30, the J gene TRBJ1-5; a weak D match, TRBD1 (5 bases). Germline V gene data show CDR1 as GTSNPN and CDR2 as SVGIG (reference sequence). There are 14 residues in the CDR3. V was shortened by 0 bases and J by 7 bases, with 13 bases between the two germline ends. CDR3 sequence: CAWSVPGVRQPQHF. CDR3 DNA: TGTGCCTGGAGTGTTCCGGGGGTGAGACAGCCCCAGCATTTT.

This clone was counted between two and nine times. The V call is TRBV19, the J call TRBJ2-7, with D possibly TRBD1 on 5 matching bases. Germline V gene lookup returns CDR1 LNHDA and CDR2 SQIVND (reference sequence). V dropped 4 bases and J dropped 7 bases, with 11 bases sitting between them. The CDR3 has 12 residues. CDR3 sequence (DNA): TGTGCCAGTAGTAGGACATCCACGGAGCAGTACTTC. This sequence encodes CASSRTSTEQYF.

This clone has just a few counts. V usage is TRBV30 and J usage is TRBJ2-3; possible D gene TRBD2, 7 bases. This CDR3 contains 14 residues. With 0 bases removed from V and 2 bases from J, the gap between germline ends came to 9 bases. The germline V gene has CDR1 GTSNPN and CDR2 SVGIG (reference sequence). CDR3 amino acids: CAWSVGGVTDTQYF. CDR3 in DNA: TGTGCCTGGAGTGTAGGGGGGGTCACAGATACGCAGTATTTT.

The rearrangement links TRBV29-1 to TRBJ1-4; D perhaps matches TRBD1 (5 bases). Germline V gene sequence: CDR1 SQVTM, CDR2 ANQGSEA. This CDR3 is built from 13 residues. The V gene lost 7 bases and the J gene lost 5 bases, with 14 bases spanning the gap. The CDR3 DNA reads TGCAGCGCCGGGGGGAAGAGGAATGAAAAACTGTTTTTT. It translates to CSAGGKRNEKLFF.

This clone was observed a few times. This sequence joins TRBV2 and TRBJ2-7; D is uncertain. The CDR3 is made up of 11 amino acids. Trimming shortened V by 8 bases and J by 3 bases, and 8 bases separated the two germline ends. Germline-derived CDR1 and CDR2 are SNHLY and FYNNEI. The CDR3 nucleotides are TGTGCCAGCTTGGCAGGCTACGAGCAGTACTTC. This translates into CASLAGYEQYF.

This clone turned up a few times. J is TRBJ2-7 and V is TRBV9; 7 bases line up with TRBD2. Trimming took 3 bases from V and 6 from J; bases not matched to a gene: 6. The germline V gene has CDR1 SGDLS and CDR2 YYNGEE. The length of the CDR3 is 13 residues. Here the CDR3 reads CASSGTRAGEQYF. The CDR3 DNA is TGTGCCAGCAGCGGGACTAGGGCTGGCGAGCAGTACTTC.